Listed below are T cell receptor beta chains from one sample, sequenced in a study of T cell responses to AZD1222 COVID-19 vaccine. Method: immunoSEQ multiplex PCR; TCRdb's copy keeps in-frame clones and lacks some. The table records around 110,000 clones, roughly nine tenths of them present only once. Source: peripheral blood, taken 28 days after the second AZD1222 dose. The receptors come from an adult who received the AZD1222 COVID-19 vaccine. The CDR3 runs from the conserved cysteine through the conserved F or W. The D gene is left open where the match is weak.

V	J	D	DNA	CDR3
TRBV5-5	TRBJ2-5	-	TGTGCCAGCAGCTGGGCAGGCCAAGAGACCCAGTACTTC	CASSWAGQETQYF
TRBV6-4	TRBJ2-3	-	TGTGCCAGCAGTGACGGGGTGTCTAGCACAGATACGCAGTATTTT	CASSDGVSSTDTQYF
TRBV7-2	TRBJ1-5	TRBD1	TGTGCCAGCAGCTTAGTGACAGGGGAGGGTCAGCCCCAGCATTTT	CASSLVTGEGQPQHF
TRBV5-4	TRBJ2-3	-	TGTGCCAGCAGCCCTCAGGGGGGACGGTCAGATACGCAGTATTTT	CASSPQGGRSDTQYF
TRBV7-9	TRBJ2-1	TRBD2	TGTGCCAGCAGCTTTGCCGCAACTAGCGGGAGTGGGTACAATGAGCAGTTCTTC	CASSFAATSGSGYNEQFF
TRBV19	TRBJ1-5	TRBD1	TGTGCCAGTCGAGGGGACAGGGATGGCAATCAGCCCCAGCATTTT	CASRGDRDGNQPQHF
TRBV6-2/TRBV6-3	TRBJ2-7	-	TGTGCCAGCAGCTTTGGGGGGGCCTCCTACGAGCAGTACTTC	CASSFGGASYEQYF
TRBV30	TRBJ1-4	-	TGTGCCTGGAGTGCCCCCAATAGTTCAGAAAAACTGTTTTTT	CAWSAPNSSEKLFF
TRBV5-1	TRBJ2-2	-	TGCGCCAGCAGGAACTCGCCGGAAGGCGGGGAGCTGTTTTTT	CASRNSPEGGELFF
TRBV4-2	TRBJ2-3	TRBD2	TGTGCCAGCAGCCTCGAAGTCGCGGGAGACGCAGATACGCAGTATTTT	CASSLEVAGDADTQYF
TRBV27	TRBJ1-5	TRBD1	TGTGCCAGCGCCACTTCGGGGACAGGGGCGAATCAGCCCCAGCATTTT	CASATSGTGANQPQHF
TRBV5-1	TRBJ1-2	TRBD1	TGCGCCAGCAGCTTGGAACCGACAGGGATGAGTGGCTACACCTTC	CASSLEPTGMSGYTF